This TCR beta chain was found in a study of T cell changes during pregnancy in multiple sclerosis. The protocol was immunoSEQ multiplex PCR, while the TCRdb copy is restricted to in-frame clones and leaves out a portion. The profile shows approximately 32,000 clones, approximately 89% of them singletons. CDR1 and CDR2 (germline): ENHRY, SYGVKD. The CDR3 extends over 14 amino acids. Trimming shortened V by 3 bases and J by 8 bases, and 14 bases separated the two germline ends. The chain employs TRBV10-3 and TRBJ1-5, with D maybe TRBD1 (5 bases). The clonotype comes from a female donor with multiple sclerosis, enrolled in a pregnancy study. Sequencing was performed on CD8+ T cells from peripheral blood mononuclear cells, taken in the first trimester of pregnancy. The CDR3 nucleotides read TGTGCCATCAGTGATTTCGGGGGAAACGAGCCCCAGCATTTT. This codes for CAISDFGGNEPQHF.